This is a list of T cell receptor beta chains from one sample in a study of T cell responses to AZD1222 COVID-19 vaccine. The table came from immunoSEQ multiplex PCR; TCRdb's copy has only in-frame clones and leaves some out. The sample yields roughly 200,000 clones, around 94% seen once. The material was peripheral blood, obtained 28 days after the second dose of the MenACWY control vaccine. The receptors come from an adult who received the MenACWY meningococcal vaccine as a control. Both conserved end residues are part of each CDR3. A D gene is named only where the DNA matches it firmly. Rows give clone size only sometimes, using once, few, many, or a class for an expanded clone.

j_gene,v_gene,abundance,d_gene,CDR3aa,CDR3nt
TRBJ2-7,TRBV5-4,.,.,CASSLGRSGSNEQYF,TGTGCCAGCAGCTTGGGTCGTTCAGGGTCGAACGAGCAGTACTTC
TRBJ2-7,TRBV7-8,.,TRBD2,CASTAGGGAYEQYF,TGTGCCAGCACCGCCGGGGGGGGCGCCTACGAGCAGTACTTC
TRBJ2-1,TRBV6-2/TRBV6-3,.,TRBD2,CASSYYDSNIAGVYNEQFF,TGTGCCAGCAGTTACTACGATTCAAATATAGCGGGGGTATACAATGAGCAGTTCTTC
TRBJ2-3,TRBV19,.,TRBD1,CASSIGQGIDTQYF,TGTGCCAGTAGTATCGGACAGGGCATAGATACGCAGTATTTT
TRBJ1-1,TRBV4-2,few,.,CASSQEDGGSAEAFF,TGTGCCAGCAGCCAAGAAGATGGGGGGAGCGCTGAAGCTTTCTTT
TRBJ2-3,TRBV24-1,.,.,CATSDLGNERGDTQYF,TGTGCCACCAGTGATTTGGGAAATGAAAGAGGAGATACGCAGTATTTT
TRBJ1-2,TRBV4-3,once,.,CASSQDTGVSGYTF,TGCGCCAGCAGCCAAGATACCGGGGTGAGTGGCTACACCTTC
TRBJ2-1,TRBV30,.,.,CAWSVLGGQVRNEQFF,TGTGCCTGGAGTGTACTCGGGGGGCAGGTACGCAATGAGCAGTTCTTC
TRBJ1-6,TRBV11-2,.,TRBD1,CASRPGQPNSPLHF,TGTGCCAGCAGACCGGGACAGCCAAATTCACCCCTCCACTTT
TRBJ2-1,TRBV2,.,.,CASRDRSNEQFF,TGTGCCAGCAGGGACCGCAGCAATGAGCAGTTCTTC
TRBJ1-5,TRBV19,.,.,CASSVPNQPQHF,TGTGCCAGTAGTGTTCCAAACCAGCCCCAGCATTTT
TRBJ1-1,TRBV18,.,TRBD1,CASSHGTGFLNMNTEAFF,TGTGCCAGCTCACACGGGACAGGGTTTTTAAACATGAACACTGAAGCTTTCTTT
TRBJ1-1,TRBV18,.,.,CASSSGLRGGTEAFF,TGTGCCAGCTCCTCTGGTCTTAGGGGAGGCACTGAAGCTTTCTTT
TRBJ2-1,TRBV6-4,.,TRBD2,CASSPTSGAGNEQFF,TGTGCCAGCAGCCCGACTAGCGGGGCGGGGAATGAGCAGTTCTTC
TRBJ1-1,TRBV19,.,.,CASSAGLMNTEAFF,TGTGCCAGTAGTGCGGGGTTAATGAACACTGAAGCTTTCTTT
TRBJ1-2,TRBV2,once,TRBD1,CASRGGQGALRYYGYTF,TGTGCCAGCAGGGGAGGCCAGGGGGCGCTGAGGTACTATGGCTACACCTTC
TRBJ2-2,TRBV5-4,.,TRBD2,CASSPGLAENTGELFF,TGTGCCAGCAGCCCGGGACTAGCGGAAAACACCGGGGAGCTGTTTTTT
TRBJ2-1,TRBV5-5,.,TRBD1,CASSMGQGYNEQFF,TGTGCCAGCAGCATGGGACAGGGCTACAATGAGCAGTTCTTC
TRBJ1-3,TRBV5-5,.,.,CASNDGQTTGNTIYF,TGTGCCAGCAACGATGGACAGACAACTGGAAACACCATATATTTT
TRBJ2-2,TRBV5-1,.,.,CASSLVPSMGENTGELFF,TGCGCCAGCAGCTTGGTCCCGTCTATGGGGGAAAACACCGGGGAGCTGTTTTTT
TRBJ2-7,TRBV28,.,TRBD1,CASKGGSYYEQYF,TGTGCCAGCAAAGGGGGCTCCTACTACGAGCAGTACTTC
TRBJ2-2,TRBV7-7,.,TRBD1,CASSRDRNTGELFF,TGTGCCAGCAGCAGGGACAGGAACACCGGGGAGCTGTTTTTT
TRBJ2-7,TRBV7-8,once,TRBD1,CASSLGRQGAYNEQYF,TGTGCCAGCAGCTTAGGGCGACAGGGGGCATATAACGAGCAGTACTTC
TRBJ2-7,TRBV9,.,.,CASIPRLVWHYEQYF,TGTGCCAGCATACCAAGACTAGTTTGGCACTACGAGCAGTACTTC
TRBJ1-3,TRBV18,.,.,CASSPQSLKDTIYF,TGTGCCAGCTCACCGCAGAGTTTGAAGGACACCATATATTTT
TRBJ2-1,TRBV27,.,.,CASSSRTVYNEQFF,TGTGCCAGCAGTTCCAGGACAGTTTACAATGAGCAGTTCTTC
TRBJ2-5,TRBV7-7,.,.,CASSLQGEVETQYF,TGTGCCAGCAGCCTCCAGGGCGAGGTGGAGACCCAGTACTTC
TRBJ1-5,TRBV12-3/TRBV12-4,.,.,CASSFGENQPQHF,TGTGCCAGCAGTTTTGGGGAAAATCAGCCCCAGCATTTT
TRBJ1-3,TRBV9,.,.,CASSVTGSSGNTIYF,TGTGCCAGCAGCGTAACCGGGAGCTCTGGAAACACCATATATTTT
TRBJ2-7,TRBV3-1/TRBV3-2,.,.,CASSQILRGRNEQYF,TGTGCCAGCAGCCAGATTCTCCGGGGACGCAACGAGCAGTACTTC
TRBJ2-7,TRBV2,.,TRBD1,CASRLGTGADEQYF,TGTGCCAGCAGGCTTGGGACAGGGGCCGACGAGCAGTACTTC
TRBJ2-5,TRBV7-6,.,.,CASSLGYQETQYF,TGTGCCAGCAGCTTAGGGTACCAAGAGACCCAGTACTTC
TRBJ1-4,TRBV15,.,.,CATSRETWGILFF,TGTGCCACCAGCAGAGAAACGTGGGGGATACTGTTTTTT
TRBJ2-3,TRBV30,.,.,CAWSVGSTDTQYF,TGTGCCTGGAGTGTGGGGAGCACAGATACGCAGTATTTT
TRBJ1-1,TRBV7-9,.,.,CASSRTGQGPNTEAFF,TGTGCCAGCAGCCGAACTGGGCAGGGTCCGAACACTGAAGCTTTCTTT
TRBJ2-1,TRBV9,.,.,CASSVAAVNYNEQFF,TGTGCCAGCAGCGTAGCAGCGGTGAACTACAATGAGCAGTTCTTC
TRBJ1-5,TRBV28,few,TRBD1,CASSGQGENQPQHF,TGTGCCAGCTCGGGACAGGGCGAGAATCAGCCCCAGCATTTT
TRBJ1-1,TRBV9,.,.,CASSPTPVSTEAFF,TGTGCCAGCAGCCCCACCCCCGTTAGCACTGAAGCTTTCTTT
TRBJ2-5,TRBV24-1,.,.,CATSATGQQETQYF,TGTGCCACCAGTGCTACAGGGCAGCAAGAGACCCAGTACTTC
TRBJ2-4,TRBV3-1/TRBV3-2,.,.,CASSQGMASQQYF,TGTGCCAGCAGCCAAGGGATGGCTAGCCAACAGTACTTC
TRBJ2-7,TRBV7-2,.,TRBD2,CASSLGLAAYEQYF,TGTGCCAGCAGCTTAGGACTAGCCGCCTACGAGCAGTACTTC
TRBJ2-1,TRBV6-1,.,.,CASSEIGGAYNEQFF,TGTGCCAGCAGTGAAATAGGCGGGGCATACAATGAGCAGTTCTTC